The 8 T cell receptor beta chains reported below all come from one sample, sequenced in a study of siplizumab effects on memory and regulatory T cells. Repertoires were generated with immunoSEQ multiplex PCR, while TCRdb's copy carries only in-frame clones and drops some. The data hold around 100,000 clones, with approximately 94% observed a single time. Input material: non-Treg CD4+ T cells sorted from blood. The receptors were sampled from a human donor in good health.

This chain joins TRBV15 and TRBJ1-5, with D possibly matching TRBD1 (5 bases). The germline V gene encodes CDR1 LNHNV and CDR2 YYDKDF (reference sequence). This CDR3 region has 13 residues. With 1 base removed from V and 6 bases from J, the gap between germline ends came to 7 bases. This chain's CDR3 is CATSRVGVQPQHF. CDR3 coding DNA: TGTGCCACCAGCAGAGTGGGGGTTCAGCCCCAGCATTTT.

The chain is built from TRBV2 and TRBJ2-3; D gene ambiguous. Germline lookup yields CDR1 SNHLY and CDR2 FYNNEI. The CDR3 contains 14 residues. Trimming cost V 4 bases and J 0 bases, with 8 bases left between them. CDR3: CASSGISSTDTQYF. The DNA for the CDR3 is TGTGCCAGCAGTGGTATTTCAAGCACAGATACGCAGTATTTT. Supplemented by reference TRBV2 and TRBJ2-3, the full variable domain reads EPEVTQTPSHQVTQMGQEVILRCVPISNHLYFYWYRQILGQKVEFLVSFYNNEISEKSEIFDDQFSVERPDGSNFTLKIRSTKLEDSAMYFCASSGISSTDTQYFGPGTRLTVL.

V and J are TRBV10-3 and TRBJ2-1, with 13 bases lining up with TRBD2. The ends lost 6 bases at V and 4 bases at J; junction bases unmatched: 6. From germline, CDR1 is ENHRY and CDR2 SYGVKD. The CDR3 runs to 16 residues. CDR3 coding DNA: TGTGCCATCAGCTCACCGGGACTAGCGGGGTACAATGAGCAGTTCTTC. Its protein is CAISSPGLAGYNEQFF.

The chain uses TRBV7-3 and TRBJ1-1; D unresolved. CDR1 and CDR2 from the germline V gene are SGHTA and FQGTGA. Trimming took off 2 bases at V and 5 bases at J, with 15 bases between the two ends. The CDR3 has 15 amino acids. Here the CDR3 DNA reads TGTGCCAGCAGCTTAGAGCATACGGGATTTACTGAAGCTTTCTTT. Translation: CASSLEHTGFTEAFF.

The chain links TRBV25-1 to TRBJ2-5, with D uncertain. Trimming shortened V by 1 base and J by 0 bases, and 9 bases separated the two germline ends. The V gene's germline CDR1 is MGHDK and CDR2 SYGVNS. The CDR3 sequence is 15 residues long. CDR3 protein: CASSESTANQETQYF. The CDR3 region has the DNA TGTGCCAGCAGTGAATCTACCGCGAACCAAGAGACCCAGTACTTC.

The rearrangement links TRBV5-1 to TRBJ2-3; possible D gene TRBD1, 5 bases. Trimming removed 5 bases from V and 0 bases from J, with 13 bases in between. Germline CDR1 reads SGHRS; CDR2 reads YFSETQ. This CDR3 has 15 amino acids. For the CDR3, the DNA is TGCGCCAGCAGTCGTTTAGGGGTTAGCACAGATACGCAGTATTTT. Its protein product is CASSRLGVSTDTQYF.

The chain recombines TRBV6-4 with TRBJ2-1, with D possibly being TRBD1 or TRBD2 (5 bases each). From germline, CDR1 is MRHNA and CDR2 SNTAGT. The CDR3 spans 18 residues. V lost 0 bases and J 2 bases, leaving 17 bases between the germline ends. DNA for the CDR3: TGTGCCAGCAGTGACTCAACCCAACCGAGAGGGGCCTACAATGAGCAGTTCTTC. Translated: CASSDSTQPRGAYNEQFF.

The rearrangement joins TRBV9 to TRBJ2-3; 16 nucleotides match TRBD2. Per germline, CDR1 SGDLS and CDR2 YYNGEE. V was clipped by 5 bases and J by 3 bases; unmatched bases: 3. This CDR3 spans 16 amino acids. The CDR3 spells CASSSGLAGGTDTQYF. The CDR3 DNA sequence: TGTGCCAGCAGTTCGGGACTAGCGGGAGGGACAGATACGCAGTATTTT. Looking up the rest from reference TRBV9 and TRBJ2-3 gives the full variable domain: DSGVTQTPKHLITATGQRVTLRCSPRSGDLSVYWYQQSLDQGLQFLIQYYNGEERAKGNILERFSAQQFPDLHSELNLSSLELGDSALYFCASSSGLAGGTDTQYFGPGTRLTVL.